This TCR beta chain was sequenced in a study of cytomegalovirus exposure and HLA in healthy donors. Study summary: It was reported in a later analysis that the 120 or so validation repertoires used the same platform as the approximately 600 first-cohort repertoires. Points from the study as a whole: Confirmation in vitro established that three CMV-associated chains were specific for CMV antigens.

The CDR3 totals 13 residues. Germline CDR1 is SGHDN and CDR2 is FVKESK. The V gene end was trimmed by 1 base and the J gene end by 6 bases; junction bases not matched to a gene: 2. The donors were members of the roughly 120-subject validation cohort (separate from the approximately 670-subject first cohort). Generated by immunoSEQ multiplex PCR, the TCRdb table keeps only in-frame clones and is missing some. The sample carries some 130,000 clones, roughly 79% recorded once. Of note for this clone: Its target is unknown.

The rearrangement links TRBV14 to TRBJ1-2; TRBD1 matches 7 bases. Sample: PBMCs. This TCR came from a man aged 30 to 39 in good health and CMV-seropositive. The CDR3: CASSQVQGNGYTF. The DNA of the CDR3 is TGTGCCAGCAGCCAAGTACAGGGGAATGGCTACACCTTC.